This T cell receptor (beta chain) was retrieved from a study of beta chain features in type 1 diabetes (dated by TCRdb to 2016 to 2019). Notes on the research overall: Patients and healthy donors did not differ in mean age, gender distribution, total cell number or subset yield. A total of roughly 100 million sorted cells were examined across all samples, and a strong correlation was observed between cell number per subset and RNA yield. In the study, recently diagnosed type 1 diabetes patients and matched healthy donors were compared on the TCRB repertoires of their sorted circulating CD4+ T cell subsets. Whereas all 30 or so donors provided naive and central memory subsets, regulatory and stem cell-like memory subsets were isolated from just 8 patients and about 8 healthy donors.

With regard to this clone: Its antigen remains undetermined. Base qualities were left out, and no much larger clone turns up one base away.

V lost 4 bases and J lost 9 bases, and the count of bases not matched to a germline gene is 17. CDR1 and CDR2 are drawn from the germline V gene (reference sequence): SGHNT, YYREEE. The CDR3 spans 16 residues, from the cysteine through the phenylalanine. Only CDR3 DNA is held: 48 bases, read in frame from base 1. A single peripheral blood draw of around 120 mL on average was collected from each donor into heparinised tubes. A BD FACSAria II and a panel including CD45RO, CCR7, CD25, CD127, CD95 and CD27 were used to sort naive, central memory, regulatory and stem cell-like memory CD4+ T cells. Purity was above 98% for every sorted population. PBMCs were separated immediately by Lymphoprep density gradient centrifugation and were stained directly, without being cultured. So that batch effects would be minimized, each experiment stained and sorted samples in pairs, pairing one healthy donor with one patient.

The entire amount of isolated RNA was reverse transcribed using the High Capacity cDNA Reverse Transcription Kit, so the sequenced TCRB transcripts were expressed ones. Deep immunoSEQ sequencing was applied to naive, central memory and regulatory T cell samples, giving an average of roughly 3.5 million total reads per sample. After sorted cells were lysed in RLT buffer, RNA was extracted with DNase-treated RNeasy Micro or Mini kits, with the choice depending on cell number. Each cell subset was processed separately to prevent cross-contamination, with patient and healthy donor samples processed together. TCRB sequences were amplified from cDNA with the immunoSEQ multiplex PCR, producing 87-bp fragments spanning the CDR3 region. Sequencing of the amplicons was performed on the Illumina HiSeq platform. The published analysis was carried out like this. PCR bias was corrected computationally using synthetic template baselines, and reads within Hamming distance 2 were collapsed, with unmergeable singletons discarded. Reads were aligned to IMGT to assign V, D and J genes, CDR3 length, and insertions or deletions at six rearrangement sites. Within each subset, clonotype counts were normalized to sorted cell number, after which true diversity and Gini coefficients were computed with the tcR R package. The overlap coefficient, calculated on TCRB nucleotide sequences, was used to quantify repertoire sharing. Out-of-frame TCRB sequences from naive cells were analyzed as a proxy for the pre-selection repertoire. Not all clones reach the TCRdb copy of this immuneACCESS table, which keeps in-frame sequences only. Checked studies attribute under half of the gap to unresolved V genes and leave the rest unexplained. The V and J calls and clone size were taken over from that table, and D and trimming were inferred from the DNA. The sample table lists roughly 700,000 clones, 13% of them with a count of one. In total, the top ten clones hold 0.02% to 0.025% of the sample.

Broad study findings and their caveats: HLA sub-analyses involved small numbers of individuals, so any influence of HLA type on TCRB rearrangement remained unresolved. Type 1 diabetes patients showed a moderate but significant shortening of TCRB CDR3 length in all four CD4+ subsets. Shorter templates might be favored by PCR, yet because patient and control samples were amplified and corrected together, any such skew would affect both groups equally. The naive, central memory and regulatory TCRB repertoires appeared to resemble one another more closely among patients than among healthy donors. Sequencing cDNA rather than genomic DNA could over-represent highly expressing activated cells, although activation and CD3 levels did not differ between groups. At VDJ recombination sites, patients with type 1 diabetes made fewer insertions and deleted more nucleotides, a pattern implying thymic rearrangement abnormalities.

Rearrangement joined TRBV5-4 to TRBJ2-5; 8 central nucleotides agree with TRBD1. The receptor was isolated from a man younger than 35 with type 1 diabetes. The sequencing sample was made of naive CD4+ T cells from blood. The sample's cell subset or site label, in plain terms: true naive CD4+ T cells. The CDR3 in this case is CASSQTSGTGARAQYF. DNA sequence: TGTGCCAGCAGCCAAACCTCGGGGACAGGCGCCCGGGCCCAGTACTTC.